The present entry profiles one T cell receptor beta chain with its context. Study processing details: Using reference gene primer amplification, nucleated cell counts were estimated. Sequencing used immunoSEQ multiplex PCR; TCRdb keeps in-frame clones, though not all of them. V and J calls and clone size are as listed in that table; D and trimming were resolved from the DNA. The table includes tens of thousands of clones, approximately 86% detected once. The CDR3 sequence is 18 residues long. In germline, CDR1 is SGHRS, CDR2 YFSETQ. With V trimmed by 3 bases and J by 4 bases, 10 bases remained unmatched. This sample was taken from a study of blood T cell repertoires in COVID-19. Study context: Donors in the United States, Italy and Spain gave samples during acute or convalescent COVID-19.

What was sequenced was peripheral blood. The receptor was isolated from a woman aged 55-75 years with acute or convalescent COVID-19. The J gene is TRBJ2-1, the V gene TRBV5-1; 13 bases map to TRBD2. In DNA form, the CDR3 reads TGCGCCAGCAGCTCCGGACTAGCGGGAGACATCCAATACAATGAGCAGTTCTTC. Its translation is CASSSGLAGDIQYNEQFF.